The clone carrying this TCR beta chain appeared a few times. RNA transcripts served as the template for amplifying TCR beta CDR3 regions. The HTBI primer set drove a first-round RT-PCR of the TCR CDR3. TCRdb re-analysed the multiplex PCR reads in MiXCR, keeping a single row per CDR3 protein. The repertoire includes under 550,000 distinct CDR3 sequences, 15% to 20% of them detected once, and over 45% sits in the top ten. This record belongs to a study of T cells in Graves' hyperthyroidism and ophthalmopathy. V lost 6 bases and J lost 1, with 12 bases in between. Per the germline V gene, CDR1 is GTSNPN and CDR2 is SVGIG (reference sequence). The CDR3 length is 13 residues.

Material: blood. This clonotype was obtained from a man in his forties or fifties with Graves' ophthalmopathy. The chain has TRBV30 and TRBJ1-1, with a weak D call TRBD1 (6 bases). The CDR3 DNA reads TGTGCCTGCCCTCGGGGGGCGAACACTGAAGCTTTCTTT. It specifies CACPRGANTEAFF.